This T cell receptor (beta chain) was observed in a study of T-cell memory formation after mild COVID-19. CDR1 DFQATT and CDR2 SNEGSKA come from the germline V gene (reference sequence). The CDR3 extends over 15 amino acids. V gave up 3 bases and J gave up 1 base, with 14 bases separating them. This clonotype was seen repeatedly, ten times or more. Its antigen is currently unknown. Broader study findings: Whether day 37 second-wave clones are SARS-CoV-2-specific was not confirmed. Among clones contracting day 15 to 85, CD4/CD8 was balanced, whereas later expanders leaned CD4+.

One entry per CDR3 protein, called by TCRdb with MiXCR from the 5' RACE reads. The table lists under 250,000 distinct CDR3 sequences, 10% to 13% of them singletons. Sequencing was done on a sample of PBMCs or a T cell subset sorted from them (not recorded which). J is TRBJ2-3 and V is TRBV20-1, with D perhaps matching TRBD2 (5 bases). The TCR was taken from a man aged 18 to 30 who had mild COVID-19 (a few samples of this study predate the infection). Cell type and time point are not known. Written as DNA, the CDR3 is TGCAGTGCTAGGTCTAGCCGGCGCGGCACAGATACGCAGTATTTT. Translated: CSARSSRRGTDTQYF.